Given below is one TCR beta chain in context. Original methodology: Amplification from reference gene primers served as the basis for estimated nucleated cell counts. The repertoire was sequenced with immunoSEQ multiplex PCR; TCRdb's copy has only in-frame clones and lacks some. The V and J calls and clone size come from that table; D and trimming were worked out from the DNA. The sample lists some 220,000 clones, 84% occurring once. This CDR3 has 14 residues. The V end lost 2 bases, the J end lost 7 bases, and 13 bases lay between the germline ends. Germline CDR1 is SGHNT and CDR2 is YENEEA. This sample stems from a study of blood T cell repertoires in COVID-19. For the study at large: COVID-19 samples collected from the United States, Italy and Spain covered acute and convalescent phases. T cells, B-cell-depleted T cells, or PBMCs supplied cDNA or gDNA.

V is TRBV11-3 and J is TRBJ2-3; no definite D call. This clonotype originated in a man between 45 and 60 years old with active or convalescent COVID-19. The sample taken for sequencing was peripheral blood. The CDR3 loop is CASSLRSPGYTQYF. The DNA of the CDR3 is TGTGCCAGCAGCTTAAGATCCCCCGGTTATACGCAGTATTTT.